A selection of T cell receptor beta chains follows, all from one sample in a study of cytomegalovirus exposure and HLA in healthy donors. Generated by immunoSEQ multiplex PCR, the TCRdb table keeps only in-frame clones and is missing some. The table shows about 130,000 clones, with over 60% occurring only once. Source material: PBMCs. Every receptor here comes from a human donor in good health. Each CDR3 is given with its conserved first and last residue. Fields, in order: CDR3 protein, CDR3 DNA, clone size, V gene, D gene, J gene. A D gene is named only where the DNA matches it firmly. Clone size is not always given. Where it is, it says once, few, many or a class for expanded clones.

CDR3 protein: CASRLNRDAYQETQYF
CDR3 DNA: TGTGCCAGCAGGCTTAACAGGGACGCGTACCAAGAGACCCAGTACTTC
clone size: NA
V gene: TRBV6-6
D gene: NA
J gene: TRBJ2-5

CDR3 protein: CATAGPGQGAPGGNTIYF
CDR3 DNA: TGCGCCACCGCAGGACCGGGACAGGGGGCGCCGGGTGGAAACACCATATATTTT
clone size: NA
V gene: TRBV4-1
D gene: TRBD1
J gene: TRBJ1-3

CDR3 protein: CASSLDRVNTEAFF
CDR3 DNA: TGTGCCAGCAGTCTGGACAGGGTGAACACTGAAGCTTTCTTT
clone size: NA
V gene: TRBV7-6
D gene: TRBD1
J gene: TRBJ1-1

CDR3 protein: CASSTGTIEQFF
CDR3 DNA: TGTGCCAGTAGTACAGGTACCATTGAGCAGTTCTTC
clone size: NA
V gene: TRBV19
D gene: NA
J gene: TRBJ2-1

CDR3 protein: CASSDLSGSLSYEQYF
CDR3 DNA: TGCGCCAGCAGTGACCTTAGCGGGAGCCTCTCCTACGAGCAGTACTTC
clone size: NA
V gene: TRBV10-2
D gene: TRBD2
J gene: TRBJ2-7

CDR3 protein: CASSQSYQGGGTDTQYF
CDR3 DNA: TGCGCCAGCAGCCAATCCTACCAGGGCGGGGGCACAGATACGCAGTATTTT
clone size: NA
V gene: TRBV4-1
D gene: NA
J gene: TRBJ2-3

CDR3 protein: CASSLDPRGATEAFF
CDR3 DNA: TGTGCCAGCAGCTTAGACCCACGGGGTGCTACTGAAGCTTTCTTT
clone size: NA
V gene: TRBV11-2
D gene: NA
J gene: TRBJ1-1

CDR3 protein: CASSQDAAADSPLHF
CDR3 DNA: TGTGCCAGCAGCCAAGACGCGGCAGCCGATTCACCCCTCCACTTT
clone size: few
V gene: TRBV4-2
D gene: NA
J gene: TRBJ1-6

CDR3 protein: CASTRTVKNSPLHF
CDR3 DNA: TGTGCCAGCACTCGGACAGTCAAAAATTCACCCCTCCACTTT
clone size: NA
V gene: TRBV6-5
D gene: NA
J gene: TRBJ1-6

CDR3 protein: CASGTVDNQPQHF
CDR3 DNA: TGTGCCAGCGGGACAGTGGATAATCAGCCCCAGCATTTT
clone size: NA
V gene: TRBV9
D gene: TRBD1
J gene: TRBJ1-5

CDR3 protein: CASSVVSRGDYNEQFF
CDR3 DNA: TGTGCCAGCAGCGTCGTTTCGCGGGGGGACTACAATGAGCAGTTCTTC
clone size: NA
V gene: TRBV9
D gene: TRBD2
J gene: TRBJ2-1

CDR3 protein: CASSFPGNTGELFF
CDR3 DNA: TGTGCCAGCAGCTTCCCAGGGAACACCGGGGAGCTGTTTTTT
clone size: NA
V gene: TRBV7-9
D gene: NA
J gene: TRBJ2-2

CDR3 protein: CASSLNRGTEAFF
CDR3 DNA: TGTGCCAGCAGTTTGAACAGGGGAACTGAAGCTTTCTTT
clone size: NA
V gene: TRBV27
D gene: TRBD1
J gene: TRBJ1-1

CDR3 protein: CASSELSRGDEQFF
CDR3 DNA: TGCGCCAGCAGTGAGTTGTCGCGGGGGGATGAGCAGTTCTTC
clone size: NA
V gene: TRBV10-1
D gene: TRBD2
J gene: TRBJ2-1

CDR3 protein: CASSPGTSETQYF
CDR3 DNA: TGTGCCAGCAGTCCAGGGACATCAGAGACCCAGTACTTC
clone size: NA
V gene: TRBV7-3
D gene: NA
J gene: TRBJ2-5